A single sample gave rise to the 18 T cell receptor beta chains below, sequenced in a study of blood T cell repertoires in COVID-19. Sequencing used immunoSEQ multiplex PCR; TCRdb keeps in-frame clones, though not all of them. The data contain some 170,000 clones, approximately 85% of them singletons. The sample comprised PBMCs or T cells enriched from blood (not recorded which). These TCRs come from a man aged 35 to 55 who had recovered from COVID-19.

This clone was detected once. The J gene is TRBJ1-5, the V gene TRBV18, with TRBD1 matching 12 bases. V gave up 5 bases and J gave up 4 bases; unmatched junction bases: 3. Per germline, CDR1 KGHSH and CDR2 LQKENI. The CDR3 covers 15 residues. The CDR3 DNA sequence: TGTGCCAGCTCAGCGGGACAGGGGGCTAATCAGCCCCAGCATTTT. Protein: CASSAGQGANQPQHF.

V and J are TRBV2 and TRBJ1-2, with 7 bases lining up with TRBD1. The junction had 1 base not matched to a gene; V was cut back by 6 bases and J by 6 bases. The germline V gene encodes CDR1 SNHLY and CDR2 FYNNEI. This CDR3 is 11 amino acids long. CDR3 DNA: TGTGCCAGCAGACAGGGGCATGGCTACACCTTC. Its translation: CASRQGHGYTF.

V and J are TRBV10-3 and TRBJ2-7; perhaps TRBD1 as D (5 bases). CDR1 and CDR2 (germline): ENHRY, SYGVKD. Trimming took off 6 bases at V and 6 bases at J, with 9 bases between the two ends. The CDR3 contains 11 residues. CDR3 in DNA: TGTGCCATCAGGAGTAGGGGCGAGCAGTACTTC. As protein: CAIRSRGEQYF.

In this sample, this clone turned up a few times. The rearrangement uses TRBV7-2 and TRBJ1-6, with D maybe TRBD1 (5 bases). Trimming pared 2 bases from V and 8 bases from J, leaving 10 bases between. This CDR3 has 14 amino acids. Germline lookup yields CDR1 SGHTA and CDR2 FQGNSA. The DNA of the CDR3 is TGTGCCAGCAGCTTAAGGGGCCCCGATTCACCCCTCCACTTT. Translated, it gives CASSLRGPDSPLHF.

This clone was seen only once. Other DNA sequences in the same sample also yield this CDR3. This chain joins TRBV15 and TRBJ1-6; a possible D gene is TRBD1 (5 bases). The CDR3 spans 15 residues. V was cut by 0 bases and J by 7 bases, with 10 bases left in between. Germline V gene sequence: CDR1 LNHNV, CDR2 YYDKDF (reference sequence). CDR3 DNA sequence: TGTGCCACCAGCAGAGATCGGGGGAGCAATTCACCCCTCCACTTT. Its translation: CATSRDRGSNSPLHF.

This clone was recorded a few times. The rearrangement uses TRBV18 and TRBJ1-5, with D perhaps matching TRBD1 (5 bases). The CDR3 is made up of 17 amino acids. The germline V gene encodes CDR1 KGHSH and CDR2 LQKENI. V was pared by 6 bases and J by 8 bases, with 26 bases between. CDR3 sequence reads: CASSTGYGTGGREPQHF. CDR3 coding DNA: TGTGCCAGCTCCACGGGGTATGGAACAGGCGGGAGGGAGCCCCAGCATTTT.

This clone was detected only a few times. The chain links TRBV6-5 to TRBJ1-6; 7 nucleotides align to TRBD1. The CDR3 runs 14 residues. The ends lost 6 bases at V and 9 bases at J; junction bases unmatched: 8. Per germline, CDR1 MNHEY and CDR2 SVGAGI. The CDR3 DNA reads as TGTGCCAGCAGGGTGACTAGGGGGCCTTCACCCCTCCACTTT. This encodes CASRVTRGPSPLHF.

J is TRBJ2-7 and V is TRBV18; tentatively, D is TRBD1 (5 bases). CDR3 length: 16 residues. V dropped 2 bases and J dropped 3 bases, with 17 bases sitting between them. CDR1 KGHSH and CDR2 LQKENI come from the germline V gene. This CDR3 is CASSPVILGHRYEQYF. In DNA, the CDR3 is TGTGCCAGCTCACCAGTCATCCTCGGACACCGCTACGAGCAGTACTTC.

This clone was detected once. The V call is TRBV27, the J call TRBJ2-2; possibly TRBD1 for D (5 bases). V gave up 6 bases and J gave up 4 bases, with 18 bases separating them. Germline CDR1 MNHEY, CDR2 SMNVEV (reference sequence). This CDR3 comprises 16 residues. CDR3 loop: CASSPTAFQFTGELFF. CDR3 in DNA: TGTGCCAGCAGCCCGACAGCATTTCAATTCACCGGGGAGCTGTTTTTT.

J is TRBJ2-7 and V is TRBV3-1 (or the pseudogene TRBV3-2), with 11 bases identical to TRBD2. V gave up 1 base and J gave up 2 bases; unmatched junction bases: 1. Germline-derived CDR1 and CDR2 are LGHDT and YNNKEL (reference sequence). The CDR3 has 15 residues. CDR3 nucleotide sequence: TGTGCCAGCAGCCAAGGGACTAGCGGGCCCTACGAGCAGTACTTC. It encodes CASSQGTSGPYEQYF.

This clone was counted once. This rearrangement joins TRBV29-1 to TRBJ1-5; D is uncertain. The CDR3 spans 14 residues. Between the trimmed V and J ends, which lost 4 bases and 1 base, there was a span of 11 bases. CDR1 is SQVTM and CDR2 is ANQGSEA in the germline V gene. CDR3 sequence (DNA): TGCAGCGTTGGGTCCTTCGGGAGCAATCAGCCCCAGCATTTT. Its translation is CSVGSFGSNQPQHF.

This chain uses TRBV28 with TRBJ1-2; D remains unclear. V lost 2 bases to trimming and J lost 6 bases, with 10 bases between them. Germline V gives CDR1 MDHEN, CDR2 SYDVKM. The CDR3 extends over 13 amino acids. Here the CDR3 reads CASSLTVSNGYTF. The CDR3 bases are TGTGCCAGCAGTTTAACTGTTAGTAATGGCTACACCTTC.

This chain connects TRBV11-3 to TRBJ2-7; D possibly corresponds to TRBD1 (6 bases). From germline, CDR1 is SGHNT and CDR2 YENEEA. The CDR3 contains 12 residues. V lost 6 bases and J 7 bases, leaving 13 bases between the germline ends. The CDR3 spells CASRGTGREQYF. CDR3 sequence (DNA): TGTGCCAGCAGAGGCACAGGGCGTGAGCAGTACTTC.

The chain links TRBV27 to TRBJ1-1, with unresolved D. Germline CDR1 MNHEY, CDR2 SMNVEV (reference sequence). The CDR3 runs 13 residues. The V gene lost 1 base and the J gene lost 4 bases, with 7 bases spanning the gap. The CDR3 loop is CASSLLRGTEAFF. The CDR3 DNA follows: TGTGCCAGCAGTTTATTACGGGGCACTGAAGCTTTCTTT.

The chain is built from TRBV7-9 and TRBJ1-2; weak D call: TRBD1 (5 bases). The CDR3 runs to 15 residues. Trimming left V 3 bases short and J 3 bases short, with 14 bases between. Germline CDR1 reads SEHNR; CDR2 reads FQNEAQ (reference sequence). The CDR3 bases are TGTGCCAGCAGCTTCGGCTCGACAGAGTACTATGGCTACACCTTC. Protein product: CASSFGSTEYYGYTF.

V usage is TRBV9 and J usage is TRBJ1-3; tentative D call: TRBD1 (5 bases). V was cut by 2 bases and J by 2 bases, with 14 bases left in between. Looked up from germline, CDR1 is SGDLS and CDR2 is YYNGEE. The CDR3 consists of 16 residues. The CDR3 bases are TGTGCCAGCAGCGTGTCCGGGGGGGAGGCTGGAAACACCATATATTTT. Protein product: CASSVSGGEAGNTIYF.

This sequence joins TRBV30 and TRBJ2-2, with D tentatively TRBD1 (6 bases). This CDR3 is 13 amino acids long. From germline, CDR1 is GTSNPN and CDR2 SVGIG (reference sequence). The V end was cut by 1 base, the J end by 6 bases, with 9 bases between. This chain's CDR3 is CAWSAQGPGELFF. DNA of the CDR3: TGTGCCTGGAGTGCACAGGGCCCCGGGGAGCTGTTTTTT. The full variable domain, rest sourced from reference TRBV30 and TRBJ2-2, is SQTIHQWPATLVQPVGSPLSLECTVEGTSNPNLYWYRQAAGRGLQLLFYSVGIGQISSEVPQNLSASRPQDRQFILSSKKLLLSDSGFYLCAWSAQGPGELFFGEGSRLTVL.

The chain links TRBV27 to TRBJ1-1, with no clear D. Trimming took 2 bases from V and 2 from J, leaving 33 bases between them. CDR3 length equals 22 residues. Germline CDR1 is MNHEY and CDR2 is SMNVEV (reference sequence). The CDR3 nucleotides are TGTGCCAGCAGTTTAAGAAGGGTCAGCTTACTACCGAACGACTGGACTAACACTGAAGCTTTCTTT. The encoded protein is CASSLRRVSLLPNDWTNTEAFF.